This entry features one T cell receptor (beta chain) sequence. What it recognizes is unknown. The record originates from a study of T cell responses to AZD1222 COVID-19 vaccine. The data were produced by immunoSEQ multiplex PCR, yet TCRdb's version contains in-frame clones alone and is incomplete. The data show more than 80,000 clones, with roughly 91% seen just once and about a fifth held by the top ten. Study findings and constraints: The reported proportion of spike-specific TCRs targeting unmutated variant regions was nearly half.

Sequencing was performed on peripheral blood, taken on day 0 of AZD1222 vaccination. This TCR was sampled from an adult in good health.

CDR3 residues: CASSKADRECNSPLHF. The CDR3 DNA reads as TGTGCCAGCAGCAAAGCAGACAGGGAATGCAATTCACCCCTCCACTTT. The chain uses TRBV21-1 and TRBJ1-6; the table's D call of TRBD1 was not tested on the DNA. TRBV21-1 is marked as a pseudogene. CDR3 length: 16 amino acids.